This paragraph reports one T cell receptor beta chain. Its antigen target is currently unknown. CDR3 length: 12 amino acids, cysteine to phenylalanine. The protein alone is recorded here. CDR1 and CDR2 (SGHRS, YFSETQ) derive from the germline V gene. A commercial ELISA kit detecting HCMV-specific IgG in serum was used to determine HCMV serostatus. Peripheral blood mononuclear cells were isolated from blood by Ficoll density gradient centrifugation. Sequenced using an Illumina HiSeq 2000. TCR beta cDNA libraries were made by 5'RACE template switching that added a universal primer site and unique molecular identifiers. Synthesis of cDNA was primed from the TCR beta constant segment and was followed by two consecutive PCR amplification steps. As for the original processing: MIGEC was used to demultiplex reads and group the reads by UMI, and MiTCR was used to assemble and quantify clonotypes. To remove erroneous sequences, TCR cDNA sequences were retained only when supported by two or more reads. Downstream repertoire analysis used the tcR package, and clonotypes were matched across fractions by CDR3 nucleotide sequence plus V segment. Antigen specificity was annotated against VDJdb with VDJmatch, allowing one amino acid substitution in CDR3. TCRdb reprocessed the reads into one record per CDR3 protein sequence, lacking DNA. None of the V and J calls come from the authors' own analysis; TCRdb made them. In this sample's table one finds 550,000 to 600,000 distinct CDR3 sequences. 3% to 4.5% of the sample is in the top ten clones.

These data come from a study of T cells expressing NK-cell markers (dated by TCRdb to between 2020 and 2021). About the study as a whole: Eight or nine donors provided sorted CD3+CD56+NKG2C+, CD3+CD56+NKG2C- and CD3+CD56-NKG2C+ T-cell subsets, whose TCR beta-chain repertoires were profiled. The eight sequenced donors were randomly selected healthy volunteers, three men and five women. Seven of the eight sequenced donors were HCMV-seropositive and one was HCMV-seronegative. The libraries were sequenced on Illumina HiSeq 2000/2500, MiSeq or NextSeq, producing 2 x 150 bp reads. Beyond this particular receptor, the publication reports: Those dominant clonotypes were again the most abundant among CD3+CD56-NKG2C+ cells in several donors, at roughly 25-60.1%. In roughly six donors, the dominant CD3+CD56+NKG2C+ clonotypes were among the top 10 CD8+ clonotypes and accounted for about 1.0-7.5% of CD8+ T cells. Whether the expanded NKG2C-expressing T cell clones were specific for HCMV antigens was left unclear.

The chain is made from TRBV5-1 and TRBJ2-1. This receptor was identified in a man younger than 35 in good health. Donor details come from another sample of the same person, matched by shared clones. The specimen was blood T cells: a sorted CD56 or NKG2C T cell subset, CD4+ or CD8+ T cells, or bulk PBMC T cells (not recorded which). The CDR3 region: CASSSYRNEQFF.